This T cell receptor beta chain emerged from a study of CD8 T cells in ankylosing spondylitis. Findings and caveats of the study: Peripheral blood samples showed relatively rare disease-linked clones, and these clones were CD8+. A motif of roughly eight highly homologous TCR beta variants was seen as apparently characteristic of ankylosing spondylitis blood.

One entry per CDR3 protein results from TCRdb running MiXCR on the 5' RACE reads. The repertoire includes fewer than 550,000 distinct CDR3 sequences, about 5.2% of them detected once, and roughly 3.5% sits in the top ten. J was trimmed by 3 bases and V by 6 bases; bases with no gene match: 14. Germline CDR1 and CDR2: SQVTM and ANQGSEA. CDR3 length: 16 residues. This clonotype was detected only a few times. The target antigen is unknown. V and J are TRBV29-1 and TRBJ2-1; TRBD1 agrees at 7 bases. The source of this sequence is a male donor with ankylosing spondylitis. The source material was blood, either unsorted or a sorted T cell fraction (not recorded which). CDR3 DNA sequence: TGCAGCGTCTCCTCCAGCCGAGGGGGCAACTACAATGAGCAGTTCTTC. Translating it yields CSVSSSRGGNYNEQFF.